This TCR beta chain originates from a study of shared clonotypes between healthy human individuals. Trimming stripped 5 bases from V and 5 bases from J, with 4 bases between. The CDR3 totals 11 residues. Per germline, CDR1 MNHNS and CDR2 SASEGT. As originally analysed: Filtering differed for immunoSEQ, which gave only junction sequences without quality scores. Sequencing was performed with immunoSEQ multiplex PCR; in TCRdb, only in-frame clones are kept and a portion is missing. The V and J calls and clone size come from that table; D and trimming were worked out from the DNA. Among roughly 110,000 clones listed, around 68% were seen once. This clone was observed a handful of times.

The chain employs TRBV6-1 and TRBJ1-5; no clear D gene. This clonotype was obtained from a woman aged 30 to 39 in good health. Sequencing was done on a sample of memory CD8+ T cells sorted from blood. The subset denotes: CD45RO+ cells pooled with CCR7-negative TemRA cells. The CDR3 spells CASSSHQPQHF. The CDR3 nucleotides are TGTGCCAGCAGTTCCCATCAGCCCCAGCATTTT.